This is a list of T cell receptor beta chains from one sample in a study of beta chain features in type 1 diabetes. Assay: immunoSEQ multiplex PCR; the TCRdb copy retains only in-frame clones and omits some. The table lists about 660,000 clones, over 11% of them singletons. Sequencing was performed on naive CD4+ T cells from blood. The receptors were gathered from a man in his late teens or twenties with type 1 diabetes. Each CDR3 is given with its conserved first and last residue. Each record gives: D gene, J gene, V gene, clone size, CDR3 protein, CDR3 DNA. The D gene is left open where the match is weak. Size is omitted from some rows. Given values are once, few, many or a class for expanded clones.

D gene: TRBD2
J gene: TRBJ2-1
V gene: TRBV10-3
clone size: few
CDR3 protein: CAISESTSGQQFF
CDR3 DNA: TGTGCCATCAGTGAATCGACTAGCGGGCAGCAGTTCTTC

D gene: -
J gene: TRBJ1-5
V gene: TRBV5-1
clone size: few
CDR3 protein: CASSLVGGVQPQHF
CDR3 DNA: TGCGCCAGCAGCTTGGTGGGGGGAGTCCAGCCCCAGCATTTT

D gene: -
J gene: TRBJ1-3
V gene: TRBV30
clone size: few
CDR3 protein: CACNRVSGNTIYF
CDR3 DNA: TGTGCCTGCAACAGGGTCTCTGGAAACACCATATATTTT

D gene: -
J gene: TRBJ1-5
V gene: TRBV2
clone size: few
CDR3 protein: CASSLNQPQHF
CDR3 DNA: TGTGCCAGCAGTTTGAATCAGCCCCAGCATTTT

D gene: TRBD1
J gene: TRBJ1-1
V gene: TRBV6-6
clone size: -
CDR3 protein: CASSKGQMNTEAFF
CDR3 DNA: TGTGCCAGCAGTAAGGGACAGATGAACACTGAAGCTTTCTTT

D gene: -
J gene: TRBJ1-4
V gene: TRBV10-3
clone size: -
CDR3 protein: CATHMGDSGEKLFF
CDR3 DNA: TGTGCCACCCATATGGGGGATAGTGGTGAAAAACTGTTTTTT

D gene: TRBD1
J gene: TRBJ1-2
V gene: TRBV30
clone size: -
CDR3 protein: CAWAPPGQGARGYTF
CDR3 DNA: TGTGCCTGGGCCCCCCCGGGACAGGGGGCGCGCGGCTACACCTTC

D gene: -
J gene: TRBJ2-3
V gene: TRBV29-1
clone size: few
CDR3 protein: CSVVAGSNTDTQYF
CDR3 DNA: TGCAGCGTTGTCGCAGGCTCCAACACAGATACGCAGTATTTT

D gene: -
J gene: TRBJ1-4
V gene: TRBV15
clone size: few
CDR3 protein: CATSGDSIRTRREEKLFF
CDR3 DNA: TGTGCCACCAGCGGAGATAGTATAAGGACTCGACGCGAGGAAAAACTGTTTTTT

D gene: -
J gene: TRBJ1-6
V gene: TRBV9
clone size: -
CDR3 protein: CASSASREARSPLHF
CDR3 DNA: TGTGCCAGCAGCGCAAGCCGGGAAGCCCGGTCACCCCTCCACTTT

D gene: TRBD1
J gene: TRBJ1-5
V gene: TRBV4-2
clone size: -
CDR3 protein: CASSQDRGTGPQGQHF
CDR3 DNA: TGTGCCAGCAGCCAAGATAGGGGGACAGGTCCTCAGGGCCAGCATTTT

D gene: TRBD1
J gene: TRBJ1-2
V gene: TRBV6-1
clone size: few
CDR3 protein: CASRTGPSGYTF
CDR3 DNA: TGTGCCAGCAGGACAGGGCCGAGTGGCTACACCTTC

D gene: TRBD1
J gene: TRBJ1-4
V gene: TRBV14
clone size: few
CDR3 protein: CASSRNRGRRSEKLFF
CDR3 DNA: TGTGCCAGCAGCCGAAACAGGGGGCGGAGAAGTGAAAAACTGTTTTTT

D gene: TRBD1
J gene: TRBJ2-3
V gene: TRBV7-9
clone size: few
CDR3 protein: CASTRSGTGGTDTQYF
CDR3 DNA: TGTGCCAGCACCCGGAGTGGGACAGGGGGCACAGATACGCAGTATTTT

D gene: -
J gene: TRBJ2-7
V gene: TRBV18
clone size: -
CDR3 protein: CASSSWTGRADEQYF
CDR3 DNA: TGTGCCAGCTCATCATGGACCGGCCGAGCCGACGAGCAGTACTTC

D gene: -
J gene: TRBJ2-1
V gene: TRBV5-1
clone size: few
CDR3 protein: CASSLGTEYNEQFF
CDR3 DNA: TGCGCCAGCAGCTTGGGGACGGAGTACAATGAGCAGTTCTTC

D gene: -
J gene: TRBJ2-7
V gene: TRBV7-9
clone size: -
CDR3 protein: CASSPRGDSPSYEQYF
CDR3 DNA: TGTGCCAGCAGCCCGAGGGGGGACAGTCCCTCCTACGAGCAGTACTTC

D gene: -
J gene: TRBJ2-1
V gene: TRBV18
clone size: -
CDR3 protein: CASSGLNEQFF
CDR3 DNA: TGTGCCAGCTCAGGGCTTAATGAGCAGTTCTTC

D gene: TRBD1
J gene: TRBJ1-5
V gene: TRBV5-6
clone size: few
CDR3 protein: CASSPFGTGDQPQHF
CDR3 DNA: TGTGCCAGCAGCCCGTTCGGGACAGGGGACCAGCCCCAGCATTTT

D gene: -
J gene: TRBJ2-1
V gene: TRBV29-1
clone size: -
CDR3 protein: CSVGRGLGEQFF
CDR3 DNA: TGCAGCGTTGGCCGCGGGTTGGGTGAGCAGTTCTTC

D gene: TRBD1
J gene: TRBJ1-5
V gene: TRBV18
clone size: -
CDR3 protein: CASSATGANQPQHF
CDR3 DNA: TGTGCCAGCTCGGCTACAGGGGCCAATCAGCCCCAGCATTTT

D gene: -
J gene: TRBJ1-1
V gene: TRBV7-2
clone size: -
CDR3 protein: CASSLASIGGTEAFF
CDR3 DNA: TGTGCCAGCAGCTTAGCGTCGATCGGGGGGACTGAAGCTTTCTTT

D gene: TRBD1
J gene: TRBJ1-2
V gene: TRBV28
clone size: -
CDR3 protein: CASSSTGNGYTF
CDR3 DNA: TGTGCCAGCAGTTCGACAGGGAACGGCTACACCTTC

D gene: TRBD2
J gene: TRBJ2-7
V gene: TRBV19
clone size: -
CDR3 protein: CASRDPGLAVYEQYF
CDR3 DNA: TGTGCCAGTAGGGATCCGGGACTAGCGGTCTACGAGCAGTACTTC

D gene: TRBD2
J gene: TRBJ2-7
V gene: TRBV13
clone size: -
CDR3 protein: CASRTSGRSYEQYF
CDR3 DNA: TGTGCCAGCCGGACTAGCGGGAGGTCCTACGAGCAGTACTTC

D gene: -
J gene: TRBJ2-7
V gene: TRBV11-1
clone size: -
CDR3 protein: CASSLAVGGVEQYF
CDR3 DNA: TGTGCCAGCAGCTTAGCGGTTGGGGGCGTCGAGCAGTACTTC

D gene: -
J gene: TRBJ2-5
V gene: TRBV18
clone size: few
CDR3 protein: CASSLGGQETQYF
CDR3 DNA: TGTGCCAGCTCACTCGGGGGTCAAGAGACCCAGTACTTC

D gene: -
J gene: TRBJ1-4
V gene: TRBV4-3
clone size: -
CDR3 protein: CASSQGPRGAPATNEKLFF
CDR3 DNA: TGCGCCAGCAGCCAAGGGCCGAGGGGGGCCCCGGCAACTAATGAAAAACTGTTTTTT

D gene: TRBD1
J gene: TRBJ2-7
V gene: TRBV15
clone size: -
CDR3 protein: CATSFRTSGTVYEQYF
CDR3 DNA: TGTGCCACCAGCTTTCGTACCTCCGGGACAGTCTACGAGCAGTACTTC

D gene: -
J gene: TRBJ2-1
V gene: TRBV15
clone size: -
CDR3 protein: CATSRDSPARANEQFF
CDR3 DNA: TGTGCCACCAGCAGAGATAGCCCGGCCAGGGCCAATGAGCAGTTCTTC

D gene: TRBD2
J gene: TRBJ2-3
V gene: TRBV7-3
clone size: few
CDR3 protein: CASSLLAASTDTQYF
CDR3 DNA: TGTGCCAGCAGCTTACTAGCGGCTAGCACAGATACGCAGTATTTT

D gene: TRBD1
J gene: TRBJ1-1
V gene: TRBV4-3
clone size: -
CDR3 protein: CASSLSQGGDTEAFF
CDR3 DNA: TGCGCCAGCAGCTTATCACAGGGGGGGGACACTGAAGCTTTCTTT

D gene: -
J gene: TRBJ1-6
V gene: TRBV7-2
clone size: -
CDR3 protein: CASSLVQSPLHF
CDR3 DNA: TGTGCCAGCAGCTTAGTCCAGTCACCCCTCCACTTT

D gene: -
J gene: TRBJ1-3
V gene: TRBV29-1
clone size: few
CDR3 protein: CSVEAGRSSGNTIYF
CDR3 DNA: TGCAGCGTTGAAGCTGGGCGCTCCTCTGGAAACACCATATATTTT

D gene: TRBD2
J gene: TRBJ2-1
V gene: TRBV29-1
clone size: -
CDR3 protein: CSVPLAEPGYNEQFF
CDR3 DNA: TGCAGCGTTCCCCTAGCGGAGCCAGGGTACAATGAGCAGTTCTTC

D gene: -
J gene: TRBJ2-2
V gene: TRBV7-7
clone size: -
CDR3 protein: CASSPLPLETGELFF
CDR3 DNA: TGTGCTAGCAGCCCTCTCCCCCTAGAAACCGGGGAGCTGTTTTTT

D gene: -
J gene: TRBJ1-1
V gene: TRBV4-3
clone size: -
CDR3 protein: CASSHSRGFAEAFF
CDR3 DNA: TGCGCCAGCAGCCACTCACGAGGGTTCGCTGAAGCTTTCTTT